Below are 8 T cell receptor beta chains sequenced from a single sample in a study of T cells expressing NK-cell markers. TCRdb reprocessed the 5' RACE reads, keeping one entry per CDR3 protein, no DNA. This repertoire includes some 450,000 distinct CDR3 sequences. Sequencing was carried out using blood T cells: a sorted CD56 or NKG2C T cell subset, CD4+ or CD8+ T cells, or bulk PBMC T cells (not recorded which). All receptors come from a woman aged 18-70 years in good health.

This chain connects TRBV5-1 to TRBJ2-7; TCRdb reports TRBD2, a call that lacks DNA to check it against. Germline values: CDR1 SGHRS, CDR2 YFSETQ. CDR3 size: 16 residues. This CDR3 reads CASSASGLAGTYEQYF.

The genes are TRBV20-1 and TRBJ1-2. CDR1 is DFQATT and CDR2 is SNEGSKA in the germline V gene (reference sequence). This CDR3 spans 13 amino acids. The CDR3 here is CSAITQGIYGYTF.

The CDR3 sequence: CSAPVHGRVNEKLFF. This chain joins TRBV20-1 and TRBJ1-4; the TRBD1 assignment by TCRdb is unverifiable without DNA. The length of the CDR3 is 15 residues. Germline-derived CDR1 and CDR2 are DFQATT and SNEGSKA (reference sequence).

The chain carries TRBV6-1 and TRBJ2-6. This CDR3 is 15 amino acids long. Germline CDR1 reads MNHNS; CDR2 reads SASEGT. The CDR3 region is CASSEGLSGANVLTF.

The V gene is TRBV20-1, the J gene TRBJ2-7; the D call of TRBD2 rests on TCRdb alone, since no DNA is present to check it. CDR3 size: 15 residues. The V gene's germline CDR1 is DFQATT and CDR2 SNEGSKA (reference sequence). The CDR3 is CSAQKLTSGTYEQYF.

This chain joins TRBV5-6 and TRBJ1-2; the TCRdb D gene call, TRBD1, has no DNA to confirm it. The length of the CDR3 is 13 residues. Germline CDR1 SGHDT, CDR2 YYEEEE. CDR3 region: CASSFWDRGGYTF. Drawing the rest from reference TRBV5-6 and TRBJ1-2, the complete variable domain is DAGVTQSPTHLIKTRGQQVTLRCSPKSGHDTVSWYQQALGQGPQFIFQYYEEEERQRGNFPDRFSGHQFPNYSSELNVNALLLGDSALYLCASSFWDRGGYTFGSGTRLTVV.

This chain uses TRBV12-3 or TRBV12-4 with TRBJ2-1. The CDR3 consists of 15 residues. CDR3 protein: CASSVSGGAYNEQFF.

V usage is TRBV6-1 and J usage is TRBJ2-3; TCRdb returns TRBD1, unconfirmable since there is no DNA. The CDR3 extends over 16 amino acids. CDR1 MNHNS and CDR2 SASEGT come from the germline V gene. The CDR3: CASRPPGVTSTDTQYF.